The 6 T cell receptor beta chains below come from one sample, sequenced in a study of HIV-infected patients and healthy controls. cDNA was made from 500 ng RNA using alpha and beta constant primers. Using multiplexing indices, alpha and beta chain libraries were generated apart by chain-specific third strand synthesis. TCRdb re-analysed the 5' RACE reads in MiXCR, keeping a single row per CDR3 protein. Found here are around 9,800 distinct CDR3 sequences, around 7% of them singletons; the top ten hold 35% to 40%. All unsorted peripheral T cells were captured because whole blood was used without fractionation. The starting material was blood, obtained before antiretroviral therapy. Every receptor here comes from an adult with HIV infection.

In its sample, this clonotype was seen many times. Here the CDR3 reads CASSLAGTEDTQYF. The CDR3 region has the DNA TGTGCCAGCAGCTTAGCGGGGACTGAAGATACGCAGTATTTT. The chain is built from TRBV7-2 and TRBJ2-3, with D maybe TRBD2 (6 bases). This CDR3 is built from 14 residues. The germline V and J ends were trimmed by 0 bases and 5 bases, with 9 bases remaining between them. Per the germline V gene, CDR1 is SGHTA and CDR2 is FQGNSA.

This clonotype was recorded many times. V is TRBV18 and J is TRBJ2-4; either TRBD1 or TRBD2 may fit D (7 bases each). CDR1 and CDR2 from the germline V gene are KGHSH and LQKENI. CDR3 size: 15 residues. Between the trimmed V and J ends, which lost 4 bases and 8 bases, there was a span of 18 bases. DNA for the CDR3: TGTGCCAGCTCACGACCCGGGTCAGGGGGGGACATTCAGTACTTC. Protein sequence: CASSRPGSGGDIQYF.

This clonotype occurred many times. The gene calls are TRBV7-9 and TRBJ1-6; D not certain. The CDR3 totals 16 residues. Germline CDR1 and CDR2: SEHNR and FQNEAQ (reference sequence). Between the trimmed V and J ends, which lost 4 bases and 4 bases, there was a span of 14 bases. As DNA, the CDR3 is TGTGCCAGCAGCTCCCACATAGCGGGATATAATTCACCCCTCCACTTT. This translates into CASSSHIAGYNSPLHF. The whole variable domain, remainder taken from reference TRBV7-9 and TRBJ1-6, is DTGVSQNPRHKITKRGQNVTFRCDPISEHNRLYWYRQTLGQGPEFLTYFQNEAQLEKSRLLSDRFSAERPKGSFSTLEIQRTEQGDSAMYLCASSSHIAGYNSPLHFGNGTRLTVT.

This clonotype was observed many times. The chain joins TRBV1 to TRBJ1-6. TRBV1 is tagged as a pseudogene. The CDR3 extends over 16 amino acids. CDR3 sequence reads: CTSSQGAPYYNSPLHF. In nucleotides, the CDR3 is TGCACCAGCAGCCAAGGGGCCCCCTACTATAATTCACCCCTCCACTTT.

This clonotype was detected only a few times. The germline gene is not matched at one end of the junction; a read error may be the cause. V gene TRBV7-8 combines with J gene TRBJ2-1; perhaps D is TRBD1 or TRBD2 (6 bases each). This CDR3 is 15 amino acids long. CDR1 is SGHVS, CDR2 FQNEAQ, per germline. The DNA for the CDR3 is TGTGTCAGCAGCTTAGGGGGGTCCTCCTACAATGAGCAGTTCTTC. As protein: CVSSLGGSSYNEQFF. The full variable domain, its missing parts supplied by reference TRBV7-8 and TRBJ2-1, is GAGVSQSPRYKVAKRGQDVALRCDPISGHVSLFWYQQALGQGPEFLTYFQNEAQLDKSGLPSDRFFAERPEGSVSTLKIQRTQQEDSAVYLCVSSLGGSSYNEQFFGPGTRLTVL.

The rearrangement uses TRBV27 and TRBJ1-1, with TRBD1 identical over 10 bases. V lost 5 bases, J lost 4 bases, and 10 bases stayed unmatched. This CDR3 is 16 amino acids long. Germline V gives CDR1 MNHEY, CDR2 SMNVEV (reference sequence). The CDR3 loop is CASSIISGTGVTEAFF. CDR3 bases: TGTGCCAGCAGTATAATCTCCGGGACAGGGGTCACTGAAGCTTTCTTT.